The 22 T cell receptor beta chains reported below all come from one sample, sequenced in a study of OX40 agonist ivuxolimab in advanced cancers. Data came from immunoSEQ multiplex PCR; TCRdb stores just in-frame clones and leaves some out. The sample consists of about 64,000 clones, roughly nine tenths of them appearing once. The input for sequencing was CD4+ or CD8+ T cells sorted from blood, taken in a trial of the OX40 agonist ivuxolimab. These receptors all stem from an adult with an advanced solid tumor such as melanoma, head and neck, liver or kidney cancer.

This rearrangement joins TRBV19 to TRBJ2-6, with TRBD2 as a possible D gene (6 bases). Germline V lookup: CDR1 LNHDA, CDR2 SQIVND (reference sequence). Trimming pared 1 base from V and 2 bases from J, leaving 12 bases between. This CDR3 spans 17 amino acids. The CDR3 loop reads CASSIGGARAGANVLTF. The CDR3 DNA is TGTGCCAGTAGTATAGGCGGGGCAAGGGCTGGGGCCAACGTCCTGACTTTC. The full variable domain, completed using reference TRBV19 and TRBJ2-6, is DGGITQSPKYLFRKEGQNVTLSCEQNLNHDAMYWYRQDPGQGLRLIYYSQIVNDFQKGDIAEGYSVSREKKESFPLTVTSAQKNPTAFYLCASSIGGARAGANVLTFGAGSRLTVL.

The chain uses TRBV6-6 and TRBJ2-5; 10 positions agree with TRBD1. The V gene's germline CDR1 is MNHNY and CDR2 SVGAGI (reference sequence). The CDR3 extends over 15 amino acids. Trimming took 8 bases from V and 2 from J; bases not matched to a gene: 8. The CDR3 DNA reads as TGTGCCAGCTCCCGAGACAGGGGGCGTCAAGAGACCCAGTACTTC. Translation: CASSRDRGRQETQYF.

The CDR3, as DNA: TGTGCCAGCACCTTAGGACAGAGTAGAGACGAGCAGTACTTC. This sequence encodes CASTLGQSRDEQYF. The chain is built from TRBV6-6 and TRBJ2-7; possible D gene TRBD1, 6 bases. Deletions cut 7 bases from V and 5 bases from J, with 18 bases between. There are 14 residues in the CDR3. The germline gives CDR1 MNHNY, CDR2 SVGAGI (reference sequence).

The rearrangement uses TRBV6-5 and TRBJ2-1, with 12 bases fitting TRBD1. This CDR3 has 14 amino acids. J lost 12 bases, V lost 5 bases, and 8 bases had no gene match. CDR1 and CDR2 from the germline V gene are MNHEY and SVGAGI. As DNA, the CDR3 is TGTGCCAGCAGTCCCAACCGGGACAGGGGGCGGCAGTTCTTC. It is translated as CASSPNRDRGRQFF.

This clone was observed a single time. The rearrangement joins TRBV30 to TRBJ1-5; D gene uncertain. V lost 1 base to trimming and J lost 4 bases, with 11 bases between them. The germline gives CDR1 GTSNPN, CDR2 SVGIG (reference sequence). This CDR3 has 14 residues. DNA for the CDR3: TGTGCCTGGAGTGCAAAATTGGGAAATCAGCCCCAGCATTTT. As protein: CAWSAKLGNQPQHF.

This sequence joins TRBV28 and TRBJ2-1, with 7 bases identical to TRBD1. The V gene end was trimmed by 4 bases and the J gene end by 3 bases; junction bases not matched to a gene: 6. The CDR3 totals 15 residues. Germline CDR1 is MDHEN and CDR2 is SYDVKM. Written as DNA, the CDR3 is TGTGCCAGCAGTTCGGACAGGTCCTTCTACAATGAGCAGTTCTTC. Translation gives CASSSDRSFYNEQFF.

CDR3 nucleotides: TGTGCCAGTAGGACCGACCCACTCTCTGGAAACACCATATATTTT. It yields the protein CASRTDPLSGNTIYF. This sequence joins TRBV19 and TRBJ1-3; D not certain. The CDR3 is made up of 15 amino acids. V dropped 6 bases and J dropped 0 bases, with 12 bases sitting between them. CDR1 is LNHDA and CDR2 is SQIVND in the germline V gene (reference sequence).

The chain joins TRBV7-9 to TRBJ1-1; maybe TRBD1 (5 bases). The germline V gene has CDR1 SEHNR and CDR2 FQNEAQ (reference sequence). CDR3 length: 13 amino acids. Trimming pared 5 bases from V and 7 bases from J, leaving 14 bases between. The DNA of the CDR3 is TGTGCCAGCAGCCGCAGCCCTGGGGGTGAAGCTTTCTTT. Translation gives CASSRSPGGEAFF.

The chain is built from TRBV9 and TRBJ2-3; D may be TRBD1 (6 bases). V lost 0 bases and J 0 bases, leaving 11 bases between the germline ends. The CDR3 is 16 residues long. The germline V gene has CDR1 SGDLS and CDR2 YYNGEE. CDR3 loop: CASSVAGTFSTDTQYF. CDR3 nucleotides: TGTGCCAGCAGCGTAGCAGGGACATTTAGCACAGATACGCAGTATTTT.

This clone has a handful of counts. The genes are TRBV11-3 and TRBJ2-2; 7 positions agree with TRBD1. Germline values: CDR1 SGHNT, CDR2 YENEEA. Trimming cost V 1 base and J 1 base; bases outside gene matches: 0. The CDR3 length is 15 residues. CDR3 sequence: CASSLGTGNTGELFF. The CDR3 nucleotides read TGTGCCAGCAGCTTAGGGACAGGGAACACCGGGGAGCTGTTTTTT.

The chain links TRBV11-2 to TRBJ2-7; D unclear. This CDR3 is built from 13 residues. CDR1 is SGHAT and CDR2 is FQNNGV in the germline V gene. Trimming removed 5 bases at V and 5 bases at J, with 13 bases between. The CDR3 bases are TGTGCCAGCAGCCCCACTTTTCATAACGAGCAGTACTTC. Residues: CASSPTFHNEQYF.

The CDR3 nucleotides are TGTGCCAGCAGTGAAGGGGGGAATGAGCAGTTCTTC. Translated, it gives CASSEGGNEQFF. The V and J genes are TRBV2 and TRBJ2-1; the D call may be TRBD1 or TRBD2 (5 bases each). The V end was cut by 1 base, the J end by 7 bases, with 5 bases between. CDR1 and CDR2 (germline): SNHLY, FYNNEI. This CDR3 comprises 12 residues.

The CDR3 nucleotides read TGTGCCAGCAGCGGAACAGGACGCACCGGGGAGCTGTTTTTT. Its protein product is CASSGTGRTGELFF. The rearrangement uses TRBV7-2 and TRBJ2-2; D may be TRBD1 (5 bases). The V end lost 5 bases, the J end lost 4 bases, and 11 bases lay between the germline ends. CDR1 is SGHTA, CDR2 FQGNSA, per germline. The CDR3 consists of 14 residues.

This clone has a handful of counts. The chain joins TRBV5-4 to TRBJ1-2; D may be TRBD1 (6 bases). V was clipped by 4 bases and J by 1 base, with 14 bases between them. The CDR3 contains 15 residues. Germline CDR1 is SGHNT and CDR2 is YYREEE (reference sequence). DNA for the CDR3: TGTGCCAGCAGCCCCAGTGGGGGGCATAACTATGGCTACACCTTC. It specifies CASSPSGGHNYGYTF.

This chain connects TRBV27 to TRBJ2-1; maybe TRBD2 (6 bases). Germline CDR1 is MNHEY and CDR2 is SMNVEV (reference sequence). The CDR3 runs to 19 residues. The V end lost 7 bases, the J end lost 0 bases, and 25 bases lay between the germline ends. The CDR3 DNA reads as TGTGCCAGCAAAAACATCCCAGGACGGGACTGGGACTCCTACAATGAGCAGTTCTTC. It is translated as CASKNIPGRDWDSYNEQFF.

The V and J genes are TRBV18 and TRBJ2-1; D unclear. V was trimmed by 2 bases and J by 12 bases, leaving 8 bases between them. CDR1 and CDR2 (germline): KGHSH, LQKENI. The CDR3 is 11 residues long. The CDR3 reads CASSPKLAQFF. CDR3 bases: TGTGCCAGCTCACCAAAGCTGGCGCAGTTCTTC.

This clone was seen more than once but under ten times. This chain links TRBV28 with TRBJ1-1, with D perhaps TRBD1 (5 bases). The V end was cut by 6 bases, the J end by 7 bases, with 12 bases between. This CDR3 region has 12 residues. From germline, CDR1 is MDHEN and CDR2 SYDVKM. CDR3 nucleotides: TGTGCCAGCAGGGTCGACAGCTATGAAGCTTTCTTT. This codes for CASRVDSYEAFF.

The chain couples TRBV19 to TRBJ2-5; 7 nucleotides align to TRBD1. Per the germline V gene, CDR1 is LNHDA and CDR2 is SQIVND (reference sequence). The V gene end was trimmed by 5 bases and the J gene end by 3 bases; junction bases not matched to a gene: 6. This CDR3 is 14 amino acids long. This CDR3 reads CASSQRDRKETQYF. In DNA form, the CDR3 reads TGTGCCAGTAGTCAACGGGACAGAAAAGAGACCCAGTACTTC.

This clone was picked up a small number of times. V gene TRBV4-1 combines with J gene TRBJ1-3; perhaps TRBD1 as D (5 bases). The CDR3 is made up of 15 amino acids. CDR1 is MGHRA, CDR2 YSYEKL, per germline. V dropped 0 bases and J dropped 4 bases, with 10 bases sitting between them. The CDR3 DNA follows: TGCGCCAGCAGCCAAGACGACAGCGGCGGAAACACCATATATTTT. Its translation is CASSQDDSGGNTIYF.

The chain has TRBV18 and TRBJ1-2; the D gene is possibly TRBD1 (5 bases). The V and J ends lost 6 bases and 2 bases respectively, with 16 bases between them. Germline CDR1 reads KGHSH; CDR2 reads LQKENI. This CDR3 contains 15 residues. The CDR3 DNA reads as TGTGCCAGCTCTCCCCCCGGGGGATCCAACTATGGCTACACCTTC. This codes for CASSPPGGSNYGYTF.

In its sample, this clone was seen a few times. This chain uses TRBV7-3 with TRBJ1-2, with 9 bases matching TRBD1. The CDR3 is made up of 13 amino acids. Germline CDR1 reads SGHTA; CDR2 reads FQGTGA. V trimming: 5 bases; J trimming: 8 bases; junction bases outside the gene matches: 6. CDR3 loop: CASSPGQGLGYTF. The DNA of the CDR3 is TGTGCCAGCAGCCCTGGACAGGGGCTGGGCTACACCTTC.

As concerns this clone: Other DNA sequences within the sample encode an identical CDR3. The chain joins TRBV13 to TRBJ2-1; TRBD2 agrees at 8 bases. The CDR3 length is 16 residues. Per germline, CDR1 PRHDT and CDR2 FYEKMQ (reference sequence). V lost 6 bases, J lost 0 bases, and 7 bases stayed unmatched. The DNA for the CDR3 is TGTGCCAGCAGAGACACCGGGACTAGCTCCTACAATGAGCAGTTCTTC. Amino acids: CASRDTGTSSYNEQFF. The full variable domain, rest sourced from reference TRBV13 and TRBJ2-1, is AAGVIQSPRHLIKEKRETATLKCYPIPRHDTVYWYQQGPGQDPQFLISFYEKMQSDKGSIPDRFSAQQFSDYHSELNMSSLELGDSALYFCASRDTGTSSYNEQFFGPGTRLTVL.